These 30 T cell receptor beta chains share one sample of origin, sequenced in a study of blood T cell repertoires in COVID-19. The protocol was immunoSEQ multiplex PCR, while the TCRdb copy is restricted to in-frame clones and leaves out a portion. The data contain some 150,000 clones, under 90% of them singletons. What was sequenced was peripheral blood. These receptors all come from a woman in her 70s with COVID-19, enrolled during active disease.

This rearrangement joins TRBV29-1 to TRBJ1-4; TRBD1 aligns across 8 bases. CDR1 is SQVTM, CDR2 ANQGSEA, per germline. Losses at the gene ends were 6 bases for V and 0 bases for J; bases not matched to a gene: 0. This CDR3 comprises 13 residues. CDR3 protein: CSVTGATNEKLFF. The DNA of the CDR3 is TGCAGCGTGACAGGGGCAACTAATGAAAAACTGTTTTTT.

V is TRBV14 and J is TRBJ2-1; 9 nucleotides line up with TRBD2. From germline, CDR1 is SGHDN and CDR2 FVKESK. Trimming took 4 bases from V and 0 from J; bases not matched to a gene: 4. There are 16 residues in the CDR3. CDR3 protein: CASSLNSGSSYNEQFF. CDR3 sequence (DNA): TGTGCCAGCAGCCTCAATAGCGGGAGCTCCTACAATGAGCAGTTCTTC. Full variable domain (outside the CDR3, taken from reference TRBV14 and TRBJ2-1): EAGVTQFPSHSVIEKGQTVTLRCDPISGHDNLYWYRRVMGKEIKFLLHFVKESKQDESGMPNNRFLAERTGGTYSTLKVQPAELEDSGVYFCASSLNSGSSYNEQFFGPGTRLTVL.

CDR3 loop: CASSDTGRDTIYF. CDR3 bases: TGTGCCAGCAGTGACACAGGGAGGGACACCATATATTTT. The chain combines TRBV6-1 with TRBJ1-3; weak D call: TRBD1 (6 bases). The germline V gene has CDR1 MNHNS and CDR2 SASEGT. V lost 3 bases and J lost 8, with 11 bases in between. CDR3 size: 13 residues.

In nucleotides, the CDR3 is TGTGCCACCAGCAGCCCGAGAAGGGGGAATGAAAAACTGTTTTTT. Its translation: CATSSPRRGNEKLFF. V and J are TRBV15 and TRBJ1-4; maybe TRBD1 (6 bases). The germline V and J ends were trimmed by 3 bases and 5 bases, with 13 bases remaining between them. The CDR3 sequence is 15 residues long. Per the germline V gene, CDR1 is LNHNV and CDR2 is YYDKDF (reference sequence).

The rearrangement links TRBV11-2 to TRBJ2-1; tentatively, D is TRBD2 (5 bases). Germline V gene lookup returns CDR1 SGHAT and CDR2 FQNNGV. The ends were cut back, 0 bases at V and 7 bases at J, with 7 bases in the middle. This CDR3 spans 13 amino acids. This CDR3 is CASSLERTNEQFF. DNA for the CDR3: TGTGCCAGCAGCTTAGAGCGGACTAATGAGCAGTTCTTC.

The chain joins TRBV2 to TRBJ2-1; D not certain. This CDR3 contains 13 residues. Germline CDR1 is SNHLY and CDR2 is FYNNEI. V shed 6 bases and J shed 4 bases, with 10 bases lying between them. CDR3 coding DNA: TGTGCCAGCAGATCGCCGAGGTACAATGAGCAGTTCTTC. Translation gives CASRSPRYNEQFF.

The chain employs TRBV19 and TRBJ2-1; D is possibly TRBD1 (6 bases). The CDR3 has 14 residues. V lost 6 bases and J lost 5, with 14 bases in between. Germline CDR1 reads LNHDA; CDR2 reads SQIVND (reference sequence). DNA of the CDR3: TGTGCCAGTAGGCCACAGGGAATCAACAATGAGCAGTTCTTC. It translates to CASRPQGINNEQFF.

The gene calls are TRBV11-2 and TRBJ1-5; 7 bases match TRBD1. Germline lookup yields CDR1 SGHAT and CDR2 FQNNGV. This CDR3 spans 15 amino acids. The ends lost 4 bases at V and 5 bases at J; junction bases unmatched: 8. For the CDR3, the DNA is TGTGCCAGCAGCTCCACCAACAGGGGAGATCAGCCCCAGCATTTT. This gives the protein CASSSTNRGDQPQHF.

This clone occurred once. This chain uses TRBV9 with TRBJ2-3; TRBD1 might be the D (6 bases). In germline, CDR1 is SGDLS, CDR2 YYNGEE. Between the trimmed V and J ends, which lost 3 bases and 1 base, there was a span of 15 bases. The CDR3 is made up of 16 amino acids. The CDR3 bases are TGTGCCAGCAGCGCCGCTTCTGGACAGCGCACAGATACGCAGTATTTT. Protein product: CASSAASGQRTDTQYF.

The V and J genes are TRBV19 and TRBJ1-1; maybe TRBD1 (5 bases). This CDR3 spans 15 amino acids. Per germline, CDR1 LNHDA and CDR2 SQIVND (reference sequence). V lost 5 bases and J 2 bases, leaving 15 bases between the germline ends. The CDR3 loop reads CASSLAAGPNTEAFF. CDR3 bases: TGTGCCAGTAGTCTAGCCGCAGGGCCCAACACTGAAGCTTTCTTT.

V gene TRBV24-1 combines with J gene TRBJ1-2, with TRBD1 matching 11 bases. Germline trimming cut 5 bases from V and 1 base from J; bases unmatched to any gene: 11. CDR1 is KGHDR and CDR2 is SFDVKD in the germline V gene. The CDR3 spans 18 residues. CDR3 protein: CATSGPDRGRRVNYGYTF. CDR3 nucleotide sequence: TGTGCCACCAGTGGTCCGGACAGGGGGCGGAGGGTTAACTATGGCTACACCTTC.

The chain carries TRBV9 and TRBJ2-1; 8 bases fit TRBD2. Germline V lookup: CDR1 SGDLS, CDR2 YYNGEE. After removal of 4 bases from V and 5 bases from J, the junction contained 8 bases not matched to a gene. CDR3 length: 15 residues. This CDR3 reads CASSQGGSGDNEQFF. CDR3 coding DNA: TGTGCCAGCAGCCAAGGGGGTAGCGGGGACAATGAGCAGTTCTTC.

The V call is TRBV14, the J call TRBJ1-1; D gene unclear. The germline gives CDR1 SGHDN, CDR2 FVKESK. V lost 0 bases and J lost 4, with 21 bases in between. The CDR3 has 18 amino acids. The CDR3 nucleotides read TGTGCCAGCAGCCAAGACGGCGGGTATTGGGGAGATAGCACTGAAGCTTTCTTT. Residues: CASSQDGGYWGDSTEAFF.

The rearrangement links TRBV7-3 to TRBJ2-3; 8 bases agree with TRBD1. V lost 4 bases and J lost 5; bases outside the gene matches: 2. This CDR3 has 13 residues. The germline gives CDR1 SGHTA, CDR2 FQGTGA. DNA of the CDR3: TGTGCCAGCAGCTACGACAGGGGAGATACGCAGTATTTT. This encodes CASSYDRGDTQYF. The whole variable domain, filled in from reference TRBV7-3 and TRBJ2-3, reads GAGVSQTPSNKVTEKGKYVELRCDPISGHTALYWYRQSLGQGPEFLIYFQGTGAADDSGLPNDRFFAVRPEGSVSTLKIQRTERGDSAVYLCASSYDRGDTQYFGPGTRLTVL.

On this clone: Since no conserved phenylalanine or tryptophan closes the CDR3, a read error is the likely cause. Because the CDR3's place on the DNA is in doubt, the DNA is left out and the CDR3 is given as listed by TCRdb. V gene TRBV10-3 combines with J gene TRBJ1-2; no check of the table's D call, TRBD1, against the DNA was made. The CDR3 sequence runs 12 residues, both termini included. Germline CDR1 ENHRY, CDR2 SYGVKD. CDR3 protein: CAISETGQPARV.

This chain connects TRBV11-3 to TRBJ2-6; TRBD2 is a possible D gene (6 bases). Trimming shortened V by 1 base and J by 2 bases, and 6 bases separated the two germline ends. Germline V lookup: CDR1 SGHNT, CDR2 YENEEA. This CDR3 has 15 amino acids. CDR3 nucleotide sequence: TGTGCCAGCAGCTTAGGCGGGGCTGGGGCCAACGTCCTGACTTTC. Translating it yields CASSLGGAGANVLTF.

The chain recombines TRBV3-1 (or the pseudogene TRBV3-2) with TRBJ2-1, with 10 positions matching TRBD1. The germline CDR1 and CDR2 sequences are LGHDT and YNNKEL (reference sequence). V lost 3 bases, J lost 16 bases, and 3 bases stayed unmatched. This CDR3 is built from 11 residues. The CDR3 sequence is CASSQGQGRFF. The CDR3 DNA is TGTGCCAGCAGCCAGGGACAGGGGAGATTCTTC.

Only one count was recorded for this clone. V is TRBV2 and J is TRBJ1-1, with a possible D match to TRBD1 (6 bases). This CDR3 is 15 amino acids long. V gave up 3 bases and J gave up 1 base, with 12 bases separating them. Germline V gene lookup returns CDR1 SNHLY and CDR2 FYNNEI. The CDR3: CASSDPGQTNTEAFF. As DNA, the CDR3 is TGTGCCAGCAGTGATCCGGGACAAACGAACACTGAAGCTTTCTTT.

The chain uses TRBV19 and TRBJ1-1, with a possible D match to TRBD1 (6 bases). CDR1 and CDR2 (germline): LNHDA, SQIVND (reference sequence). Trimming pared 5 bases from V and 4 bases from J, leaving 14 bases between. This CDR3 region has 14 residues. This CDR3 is CASSHRGAATEAFF. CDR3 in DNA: TGTGCCAGTAGTCATCGGGGGGCGGCCACTGAAGCTTTCTTT. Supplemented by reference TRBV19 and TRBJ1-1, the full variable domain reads DGGITQSPKYLFRKEGQNVTLSCEQNLNHDAMYWYRQDPGQGLRLIYYSQIVNDFQKGDIAEGYSVSREKKESFPLTVTSAQKNPTAFYLCASSHRGAATEAFFGQGTRLTVV.

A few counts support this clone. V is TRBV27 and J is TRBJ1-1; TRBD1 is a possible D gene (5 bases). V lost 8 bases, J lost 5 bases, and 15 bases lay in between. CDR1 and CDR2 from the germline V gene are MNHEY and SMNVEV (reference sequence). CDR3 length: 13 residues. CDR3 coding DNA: TGTGCCAGCTCGGGCAGGGTTCGTACTGAAGCTTTCTTT. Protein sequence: CASSGRVRTEAFF.

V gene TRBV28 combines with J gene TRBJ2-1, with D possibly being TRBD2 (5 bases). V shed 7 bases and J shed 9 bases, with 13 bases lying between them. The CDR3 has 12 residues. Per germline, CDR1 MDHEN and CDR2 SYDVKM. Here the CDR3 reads CASTDWESEQFF. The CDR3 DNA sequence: TGTGCCAGCACCGACTGGGAGAGTGAGCAGTTCTTC. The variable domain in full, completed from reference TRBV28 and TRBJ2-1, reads DVKVTQSSRYLVKRTGEKVFLECVQDMDHENMFWYRQDPGLGLRLIYFSYDVKMKEKGDIPEGYSVSREKKERFSLILESASTNQTSMYLCASTDWESEQFFGPGTRLTVL.

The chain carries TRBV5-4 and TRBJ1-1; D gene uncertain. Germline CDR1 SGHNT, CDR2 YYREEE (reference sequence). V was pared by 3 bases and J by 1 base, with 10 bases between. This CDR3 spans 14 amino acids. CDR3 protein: CASSWGEENTEAFF. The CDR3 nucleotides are TGTGCCAGCAGCTGGGGAGAGGAGAACACTGAAGCTTTCTTT.

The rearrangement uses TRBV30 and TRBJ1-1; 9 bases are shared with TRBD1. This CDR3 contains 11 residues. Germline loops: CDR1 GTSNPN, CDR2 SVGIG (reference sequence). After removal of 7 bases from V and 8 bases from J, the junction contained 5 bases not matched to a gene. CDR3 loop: CASQDRGEAFF. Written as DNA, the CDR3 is TGTGCCTCCCAGGACAGGGGAGAAGCTTTCTTT.

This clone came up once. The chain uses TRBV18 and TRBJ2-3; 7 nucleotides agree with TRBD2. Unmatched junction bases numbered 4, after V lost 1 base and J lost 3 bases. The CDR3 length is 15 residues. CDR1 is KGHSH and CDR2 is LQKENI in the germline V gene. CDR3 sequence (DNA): TGTGCCAGCTCACCACATCCTAGCGGAACAGATACGCAGTATTTT. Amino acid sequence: CASSPHPSGTDTQYF.

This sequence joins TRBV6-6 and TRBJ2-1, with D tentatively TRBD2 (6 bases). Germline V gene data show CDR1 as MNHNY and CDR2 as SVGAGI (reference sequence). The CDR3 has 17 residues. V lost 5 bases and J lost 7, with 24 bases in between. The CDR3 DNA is TGTGCCAGCAGTCCGCGCGCGGGACGTACCTTAGGAAATGAGCAGTTCTTC. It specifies CASSPRAGRTLGNEQFF.

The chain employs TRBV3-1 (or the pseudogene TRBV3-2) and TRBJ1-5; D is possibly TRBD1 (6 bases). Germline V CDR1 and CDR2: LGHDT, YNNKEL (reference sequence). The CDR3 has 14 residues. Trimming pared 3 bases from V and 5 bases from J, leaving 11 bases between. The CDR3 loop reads CASSQRTADQPQHF. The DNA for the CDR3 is TGTGCCAGCAGCCAGCGGACAGCGGATCAGCCCCAGCATTTT.

CDR3 DNA sequence: TGTGCCAGCAGTGTCCGACAGGGCAATCAGCCCCAGCATTTT. Protein product: CASSVRQGNQPQHF. This sequence joins TRBV27 and TRBJ1-5; TRBD1 might be the D (6 bases). Trimming took off 5 bases at V and 2 bases at J, with 10 bases between the two ends. The length of the CDR3 is 14 residues. CDR1 MNHEY and CDR2 SMNVEV come from the germline V gene (reference sequence).

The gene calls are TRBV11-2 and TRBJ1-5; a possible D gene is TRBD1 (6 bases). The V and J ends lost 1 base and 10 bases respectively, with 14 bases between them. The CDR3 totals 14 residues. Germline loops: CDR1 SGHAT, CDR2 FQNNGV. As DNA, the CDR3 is TGTGCCAGCAGCTTAGTAGCTGGGGGCAATCCCCAGCATTTT. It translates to CASSLVAGGNPQHF.

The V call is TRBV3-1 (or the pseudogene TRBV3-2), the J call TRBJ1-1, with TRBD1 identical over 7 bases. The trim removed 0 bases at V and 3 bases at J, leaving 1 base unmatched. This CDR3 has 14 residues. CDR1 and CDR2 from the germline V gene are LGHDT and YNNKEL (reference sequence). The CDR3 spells CASSQDTGDTEAFF. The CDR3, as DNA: TGTGCCAGCAGCCAAGATACAGGGGACACTGAAGCTTTCTTT.

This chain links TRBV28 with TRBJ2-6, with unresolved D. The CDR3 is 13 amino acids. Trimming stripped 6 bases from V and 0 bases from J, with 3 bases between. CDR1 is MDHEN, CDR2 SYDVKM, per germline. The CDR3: CASRYSGANVLTF. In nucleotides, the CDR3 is TGTGCCAGCAGGTACTCTGGGGCCAACGTCCTGACTTTC.